These 5 T cell receptor beta chains share one sample of origin, sequenced in a study of T cell clonality in common variable immunodeficiency. Profiled with immunoSEQ multiplex PCR; TCRdb holds only in-frame clones, not every one. The sample is made up of 35,000 to 50,000 clones, none counted only once. Material: peripheral blood mononuclear cells. These receptors all come from a person aged 18 to 75 in good health.

This clone was counted many times. The read finishes 3 residues shy of the CDR3 end, and the germline J gene is used to complete it. This rearrangement joins TRBV30 to TRBJ2-7; no definite D call. The germline V and J ends were trimmed by 6 bases and 1 base, with 10 bases remaining between them. Germline V gives CDR1 GTSNPN, CDR2 SVGIG (reference sequence). The CDR3 runs 12 residues. The sequenced CDR3 bases are TGTGCCTGCCGGCAGGCGTCCTACGAG. It translates to CACRQASYE. The complete CDR3 sequence is CACRQASYEQYF. Looking up the rest from reference TRBV30 and TRBJ2-7 gives the full variable domain: SQTIHQWPATLVQPVGSPLSLECTVEGTSNPNLYWYRQAAGRGLQLLFYSVGIGQISSEVPQNLSASRPQDRQFILSSKKLLLSDSGFYLCACRQASYEQYFGPGTRLTVT.

This clone was found a few times. The CDR3 is cut off 3 residues early in the read; its end comes from the germline J gene. V is TRBV19 and J is TRBJ2-3, with TRBD1 as a possible D gene (6 bases). From germline, CDR1 is LNHDA and CDR2 SQIVND (reference sequence). This CDR3 has 14 amino acids. Trimming removed 8 bases at V and 7 bases at J, with 19 bases between. The sequenced part of the CDR3 DNA is TGTGCCAGTGCTGGAGACAGGATTTCAAATACG. It specifies CASAGDRISNT. The full CDR3 protein reads CASAGDRISNTQYF.

This clone was recorded at least ten times. With the read ending 3 residues before the CDR3 end, the germline J gene is used to fill in that end. The genes are TRBV5-1 and TRBJ2-3; the D call may be TRBD1 or TRBD2 (5 bases each). Germline V gene data show CDR1 as SGHRS and CDR2 as YFSETQ. V was pared by 1 base and J by 0 bases, with 9 bases between. The CDR3 contains 15 residues. The CDR3 spells CASSLRGVSTDTQYF. CDR3 bases read: TGCGCCAGCAGCTTGAGGGGAGTGAGCACAGATACG.

This clone has at least ten counts. The observed sequence ends 3 residues before the CDR3 terminus, with the missing tail filled in from the germline J gene. The chain has TRBV5-1 and TRBJ2-7; TRBD1 matches at 11 bases. Germline CDR1 SGHRS, CDR2 YFSETQ. V lost 4 bases, J lost 5 bases, and 8 bases stayed unmatched. The CDR3 sequence is 15 residues long. The DNA read from the CDR3 is TGCGCCAGCAGCCCCGAAGGGACAGGGGGAGACGAG. It specifies CASSPEGTGGDE. In full, the CDR3 reads CASSPEGTGGDEQYF.

This clone occurred many times. Sequencing ends 3 residues short of the CDR3 end; the germline J gene provides the rest. This chain connects TRBV30 to TRBJ1-2; TRBD1 might be the D (6 bases). From germline, CDR1 is GTSNPN and CDR2 SVGIG (reference sequence). V dropped 6 bases and J dropped 7 bases, with 15 bases sitting between them. The CDR3 length is 12 residues. Incomplete CDR3 DNA: TGTGCCTGCCGGGGGGCAGGGGCTGGC. Translation gives CACRGAGAG. The entire CDR3 is CACRGAGAGYTF.